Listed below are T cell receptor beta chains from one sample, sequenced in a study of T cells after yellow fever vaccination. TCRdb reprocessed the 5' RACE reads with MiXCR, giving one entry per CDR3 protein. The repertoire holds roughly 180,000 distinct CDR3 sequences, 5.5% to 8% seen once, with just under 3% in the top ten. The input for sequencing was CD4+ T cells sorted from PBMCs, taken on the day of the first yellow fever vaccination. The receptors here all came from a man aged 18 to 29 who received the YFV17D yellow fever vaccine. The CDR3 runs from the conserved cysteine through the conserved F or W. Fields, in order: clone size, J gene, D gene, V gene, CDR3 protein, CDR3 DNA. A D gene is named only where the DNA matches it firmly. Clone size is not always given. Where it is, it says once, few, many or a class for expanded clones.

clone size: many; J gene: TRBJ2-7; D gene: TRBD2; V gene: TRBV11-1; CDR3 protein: CASSIGGSLAGMTYYEQYF; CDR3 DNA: TGTGCCAGCAGCATAGGAGGTTCGCTAGCGGGGATGACTTACTACGAGCAGTACTTC
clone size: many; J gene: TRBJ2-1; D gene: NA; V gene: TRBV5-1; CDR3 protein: CASSLARNEQFF; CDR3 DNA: TGCGCCAGCAGCTTGGCGCGAAATGAGCAGTTCTTC
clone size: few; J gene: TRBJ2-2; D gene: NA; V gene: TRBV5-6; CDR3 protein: CASKFEVGRSGELFF; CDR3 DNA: TGTGCCAGCAAATTTGAGGTGGGGAGGTCCGGGGAGCTGTTTTTT
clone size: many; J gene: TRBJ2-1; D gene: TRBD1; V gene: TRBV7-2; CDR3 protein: CASSLDQGANEQFF; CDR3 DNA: TGTGCCAGCAGCTTGGACCAGGGGGCCAATGAGCAGTTCTTC
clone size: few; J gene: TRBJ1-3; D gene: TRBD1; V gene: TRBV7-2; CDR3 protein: CASSLAWTGGNTIYF; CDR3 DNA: TGTGCCAGCAGCTTAGCTTGGACAGGCGGAAACACCATATATTTT
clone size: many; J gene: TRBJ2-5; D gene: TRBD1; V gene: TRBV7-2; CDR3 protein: CASSLNRGQETQYF; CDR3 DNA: TGTGCCAGCAGCTTAAACAGGGGCCAAGAGACCCAGTACTTC
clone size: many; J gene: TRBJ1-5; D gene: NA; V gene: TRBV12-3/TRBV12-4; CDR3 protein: CASSLPGGVRSQHF; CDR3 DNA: TGTGCCAGCAGTCTGCCCGGGGGAGTGAGGTCCCAGCATTTT
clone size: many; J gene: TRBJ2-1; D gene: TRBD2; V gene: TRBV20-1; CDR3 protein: CSARDWGGNEQFF; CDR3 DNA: TGCAGTGCTAGAGACTGGGGGGGCAATGAGCAGTTCTTC
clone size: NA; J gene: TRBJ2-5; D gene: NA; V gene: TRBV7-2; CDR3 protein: CASSLSWEETQYF; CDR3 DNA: TGTGCCAGCAGCTTAAGTTGGGAAGAGACCCAGTACTTC
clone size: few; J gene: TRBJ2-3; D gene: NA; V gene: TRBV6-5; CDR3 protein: CASSPDRPGTDTQYF; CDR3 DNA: TGTGCCAGCAGCCCGGACCGCCCCGGCACAGATACGCAGTATTTT
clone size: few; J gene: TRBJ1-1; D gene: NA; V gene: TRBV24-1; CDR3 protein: CATSAESGAEAFF; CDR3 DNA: TGTGCCACCAGTGCGGAATCGGGCGCTGAAGCTTTCTTT
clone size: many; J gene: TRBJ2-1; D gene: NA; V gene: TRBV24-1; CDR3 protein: CATSDFKSSSYNEQFF; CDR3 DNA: TGTGCCACCAGTGATTTTAAGTCAAGCTCCTACAATGAGCAGTTCTTC
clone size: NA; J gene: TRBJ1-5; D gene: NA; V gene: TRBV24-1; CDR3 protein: CATSDSGSHQPQHF; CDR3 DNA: TGTGCCACCAGTGATTCCGGGAGTCATCAGCCCCAGCATTTT
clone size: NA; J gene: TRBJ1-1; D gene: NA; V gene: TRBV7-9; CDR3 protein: CASSRSGVDTEAFF; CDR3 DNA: TGTGCCAGCAGTCGATCAGGGGTCGACACTGAAGCTTTCTTT
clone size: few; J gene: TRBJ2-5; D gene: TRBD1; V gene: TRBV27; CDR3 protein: CASRVRGRETQYF; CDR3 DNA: TGTGCCAGCAGGGTCAGGGGGAGAGAGACCCAGTACTTC
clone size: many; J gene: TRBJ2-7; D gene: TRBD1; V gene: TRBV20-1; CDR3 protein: CSASGDRPSYEQYF; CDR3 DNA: TGCAGTGCTAGTGGGGACAGGCCTTCCTACGAGCAGTACTTC
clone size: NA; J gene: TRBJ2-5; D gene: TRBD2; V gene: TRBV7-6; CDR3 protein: CASSSRTSGQETQYF; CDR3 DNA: TGTGCCAGCAGCTCCCGGACTAGCGGACAAGAGACCCAGTACTTC
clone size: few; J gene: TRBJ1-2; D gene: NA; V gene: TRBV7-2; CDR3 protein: CASSFRGGYNYGYTF; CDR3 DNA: TGTGCCAGCAGCTTCAGGGGAGGCTATAACTATGGCTACACCTTC
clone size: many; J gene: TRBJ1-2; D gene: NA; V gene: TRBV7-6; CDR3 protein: CASSSLRSEYGYTF; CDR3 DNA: TGTGCCAGCAGCTCCTTGCGTTCGGAATATGGCTACACCTTC
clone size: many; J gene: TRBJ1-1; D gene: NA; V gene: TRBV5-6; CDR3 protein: CASSFVTVGQAFF; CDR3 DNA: TGTGCCAGCAGCTTCGTGACCGTGGGCCAAGCTTTCTTT
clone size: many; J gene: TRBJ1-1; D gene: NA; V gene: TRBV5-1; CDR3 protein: CASSVTGNTEAFF; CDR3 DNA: TGCGCCAGCAGCGTGACAGGCAACACTGAAGCTTTCTTT
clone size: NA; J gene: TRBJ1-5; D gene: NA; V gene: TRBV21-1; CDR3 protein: CASSKLDSWVEADQPQHF; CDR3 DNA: TGTGCCAGCAGCAAACTCGACAGTTGGGTTGAAGCGGATCAGCCCCAGCATTTT
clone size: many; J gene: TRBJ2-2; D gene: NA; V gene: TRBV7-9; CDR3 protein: CASNPPGQGNTGELFF; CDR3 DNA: TGTGCCAGCAACCCCCCTGGTCAGGGGAACACCGGGGAGCTGTTTTTT
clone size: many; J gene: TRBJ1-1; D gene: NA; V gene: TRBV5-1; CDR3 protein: CASSLALGMQGNTEAFF; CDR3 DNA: TGCGCCAGCAGCTTGGCCTTGGGAATGCAGGGGAACACTGAAGCTTTCTTT
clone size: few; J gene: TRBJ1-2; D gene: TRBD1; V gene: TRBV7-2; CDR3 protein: CASSPGQLARVYGYTF; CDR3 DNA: TGTGCCAGCAGCCCGGGACAGTTGGCTAGAGTCTATGGCTACACCTTC
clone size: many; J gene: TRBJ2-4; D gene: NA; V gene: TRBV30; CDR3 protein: CAWSGGGGWNIQYF; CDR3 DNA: TGTGCCTGGAGTGGGGGTGGCGGCTGGAACATTCAGTACTTC
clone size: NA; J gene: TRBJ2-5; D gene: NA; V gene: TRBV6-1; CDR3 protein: CASSDGLFQETQYF; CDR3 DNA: TGTGCCAGCAGTGACGGGTTATTCCAAGAGACCCAGTACTTC
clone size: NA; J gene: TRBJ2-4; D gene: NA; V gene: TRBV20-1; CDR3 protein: CSASGFGGPKNIQYF; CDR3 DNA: TGCAGTGCTAGTGGGTTTGGTGGTCCCAAAAACATTCAGTACTTC